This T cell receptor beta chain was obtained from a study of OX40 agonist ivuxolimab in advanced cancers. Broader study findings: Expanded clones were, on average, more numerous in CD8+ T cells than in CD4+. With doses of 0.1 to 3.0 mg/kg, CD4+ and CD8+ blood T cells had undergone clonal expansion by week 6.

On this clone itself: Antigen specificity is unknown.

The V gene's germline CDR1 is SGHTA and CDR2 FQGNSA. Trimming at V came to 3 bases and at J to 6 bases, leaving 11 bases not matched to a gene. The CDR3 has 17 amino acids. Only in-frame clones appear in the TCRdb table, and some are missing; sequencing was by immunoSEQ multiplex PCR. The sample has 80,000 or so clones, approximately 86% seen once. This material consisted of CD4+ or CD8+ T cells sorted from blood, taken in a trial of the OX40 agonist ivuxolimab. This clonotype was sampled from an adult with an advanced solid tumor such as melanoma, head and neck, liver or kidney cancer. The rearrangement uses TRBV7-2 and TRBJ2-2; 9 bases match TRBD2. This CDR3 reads CASSFDMKRGASGELFF. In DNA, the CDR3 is TGTGCCAGCAGCTTTGATATGAAGCGGGGGGCTTCCGGGGAGCTGTTTTTT.